This T cell receptor (beta chain) was obtained from a study of beta chain features in type 1 diabetes. This CDR3 is 14 amino acids long. The germline gives CDR1 SGHAT, CDR2 FQNNGV. V gave up 5 bases and J gave up 2 bases; unmatched junction bases: 3. This clone was observed a few times. Antigen unknown. General study results and limits: A greater similarity of naive, central memory and Treg TCRB repertoires was seen among patients than among healthy donors. Moderate yet significant TCRB CDR3 shortening was seen in Type 1 diabetes patients in all four CD4+ subsets. Possibly, sequencing cDNA over-represented cells that had high TCR expression levels. Patients and controls would be equally affected if PCR favored shorter templates.

Every isolated RNA sample was fully reverse transcribed, so sequencing captured expressed TCRB transcripts. Data came from immunoSEQ multiplex PCR; TCRdb stores just in-frame clones and leaves some out. In the table there are fewer than 900,000 clones, roughly 16% of which are singletons. This TCR came from a woman between 18 and 30 years old in good health. Sequenced: naive CD4+ T cells from blood. The rearrangement uses TRBV11-2 and TRBJ2-7; 10 bases line up with TRBD2. The chain's CDR3 is CASSASGRAYEQYF. DNA of the CDR3: TGTGCCAGCAGCGCCAGCGGGAGGGCCTACGAGCAGTACTTC.